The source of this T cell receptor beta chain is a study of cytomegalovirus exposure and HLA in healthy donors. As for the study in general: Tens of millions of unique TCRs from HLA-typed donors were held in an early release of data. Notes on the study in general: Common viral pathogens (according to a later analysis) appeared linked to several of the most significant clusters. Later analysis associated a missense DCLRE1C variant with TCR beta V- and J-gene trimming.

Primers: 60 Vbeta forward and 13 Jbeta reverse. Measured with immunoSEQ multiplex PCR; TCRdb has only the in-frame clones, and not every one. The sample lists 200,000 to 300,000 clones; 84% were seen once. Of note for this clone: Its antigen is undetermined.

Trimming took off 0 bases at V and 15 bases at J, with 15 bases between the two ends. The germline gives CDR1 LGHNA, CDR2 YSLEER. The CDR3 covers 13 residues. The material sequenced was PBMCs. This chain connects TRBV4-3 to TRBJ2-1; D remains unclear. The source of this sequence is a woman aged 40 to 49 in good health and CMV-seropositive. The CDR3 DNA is TGCGCCAGCAGCCAAGAAACGACTTCTCTTCGGTTCTTC. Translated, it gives CASSQETTSLRFF.